This T cell receptor (beta chain) emerged from a study of cytomegalovirus exposure and HLA in healthy donors. Study conclusions and caveats: Associated with cytomegalovirus, according to the listing, were around 160 TCR beta chains. Cytomegalovirus status was reportedly diagnosed by the classifier with high specificity and sensitivity.

Germline V CDR1 and CDR2: ENHRY, SYGVKD. The CDR3 extends over 15 amino acids. V lost 2 bases to trimming and J lost 7 bases; unmatched junction nucleotides: 5. Assay used: immunoSEQ multiplex PCR; TCRdb lists only in-frame clones, some missing. The sample records about 150,000 clones, 94% being singletons. In this sample, this clone turned up once. The antigen remains unidentified. The chain has TRBV10-3 and TRBJ1-5; 10 positions agree with TRBD1. The receptor's source is a man aged 18 to 29 in good health and CMV-seropositive. Sequenced: PBMCs. CDR3: CAISEIGTGVQPQHF. The CDR3 DNA reads as TGTGCCATCAGTGAGATAGGGACAGGGGTCCAGCCCCAGCATTTT.